The 26 T cell receptor beta chains below were found in one sample sequenced in a study of early T cells in non-severe SARS-CoV-2 infection. One entry per CDR3 protein results from TCRdb running MiXCR on the 5' RACE reads. The sample shows 30,000 to 45,000 distinct CDR3 sequences, 3.5% to 4% of them seen only once. Material: whole blood. The receptors stem from an adult who was a healthcare worker with PCR-confirmed SARS-CoV-2 infection or an uninfected control (not recorded which).

The rearrangement uses TRBV6-2 or TRBV6-3 and TRBJ1-1, with no clear D. CDR1 and CDR2 (germline): MNHEY, SVGEGT. The CDR3 has 15 residues. Deletions cut 7 bases from V and 3 bases from J, with 18 bases between. DNA of the CDR3: TGTGCCAGCACTGACTCGGCAGGCCGGCACACTGAAGCTTTCTTT. Its translation: CASTDSAGRHTEAFF.

This clonotype has at least ten counts. The chain carries TRBV5-1 and TRBJ1-2; D remains unclear. There are 15 residues in the CDR3. The germline CDR1 and CDR2 sequences are SGHRS and YFSETQ. The V and J ends lost 0 bases and 2 bases respectively, with 11 bases between them. The CDR3 DNA reads as TGCGCCAGCAGCTTGGAAGGATTGACCAACTATGGCTACACCTTC. Translation gives CASSLEGLTNYGYTF.

In this sample, this clonotype turned up many times. V is TRBV29-1 and J is TRBJ1-2; possible D gene TRBD1, 6 bases. The CDR3 totals 13 residues. Trimming removed 0 bases at V and 5 bases at J, with 10 bases between. Germline V CDR1 and CDR2: SQVTM, ANQGSEA. The DNA of the CDR3 is TGCAGCGTTGAAGAATTGGGGGCGTATGGCTACACCTTC. Translated, it gives CSVEELGAYGYTF.

The CDR3 DNA reads TGTGCCAGCAGTTACTCGGGGGATTCGCCCTACGAGCAGTACTTC. Amino acids: CASSYSGDSPYEQYF. The V gene is TRBV6-2 or TRBV6-3, the J gene TRBJ2-7; D might be TRBD1 or TRBD2, each matching 5 bases. V was shortened by 0 bases and J by 2 bases, with 11 bases between the two germline ends. Germline CDR1 MNHEY, CDR2 SVGEGT. CDR3 length: 15 residues.

This clonotype is judged medium-sized. This chain connects TRBV5-4 to TRBJ2-1; TRBD2 matches 9 bases. Trimming cost V 4 bases and J 6 bases; bases outside gene matches: 5. This CDR3 spans 14 amino acids. The V gene's germline CDR1 is SGHNT and CDR2 YYREEE (reference sequence). The CDR3 nucleotides read TGTGCCAGCAGCGAGATTAGCGGGAGCAATGAGCAGTTCTTC. It yields the protein CASSEISGSNEQFF.

V usage is TRBV20-1 and J usage is TRBJ2-1; 11 bases map to TRBD2. Per germline, CDR1 DFQATT and CDR2 SNEGSKA (reference sequence). The CDR3 extends over 14 amino acids. With V trimmed by 5 bases and J by 6 bases, 6 bases remained unmatched. CDR3 sequence: CSAGGLAGGNEQFF. The CDR3 DNA reads as TGCAGTGCTGGCGGTCTAGCGGGAGGCAATGAGCAGTTCTTC.

This clonotype came up many times. V is TRBV7-2 and J is TRBJ2-7, with 13 bases lining up with TRBD2. The CDR3 contains 16 residues. The V and J ends lost 5 bases and 4 bases, in that order; junction bases with no gene match: 8. Germline V CDR1 and CDR2: SGHTA, FQGNSA. The CDR3 loop reads CASSERLAGGRYEQYF. The DNA for the CDR3 is TGTGCCAGCAGCGAGCGACTAGCGGGAGGACGTTACGAGCAGTACTTC.

This clonotype has a count of ten or more. The CDR3 DNA reads TGTGCCAGCAGTCGACACAGGGAGACGCAGTATTTT. Translation gives CASSRHRETQYF. The chain combines TRBV6-6 with TRBJ2-3, with D tentatively TRBD1 (6 bases). Trimming shortened V by 5 bases and J by 9 bases, and 12 bases separated the two germline ends. Germline V lookup: CDR1 MNHNY, CDR2 SVGAGI (reference sequence). This CDR3 is built from 12 residues.

This clonotype has at least ten counts. The rearrangement uses TRBV12-3 or TRBV12-4 and TRBJ1-2, with 7 bases that match TRBD1. This CDR3 contains 15 residues. The V and J ends lost 3 bases and 2 bases, in that order; junction bases with no gene match: 6. The CDR3 is CASSFWDRPNYGYTF. Written as DNA, the CDR3 is TGTGCCAGCAGTTTCTGGGACAGACCCAACTATGGCTACACCTTC.

This clonotype was recorded many times. This chain uses TRBV28 with TRBJ2-7, with TRBD1 as a possible D gene (6 bases). The CDR3 covers 16 residues. The germline V and J ends were trimmed by 5 bases and 3 bases, with 20 bases remaining between them. CDR1 MDHEN and CDR2 SYDVKM come from the germline V gene. In DNA form, the CDR3 reads TGTGCCAGCAGTCCTCTTAAGGGACACAGGAACTACGAGCAGTACTTC. It yields the protein CASSPLKGHRNYEQYF.

This clonotype was observed many times. In DNA form, the CDR3 reads TGTGCCAGCAGCTTAGGGTTCGGGACACAACTGACCCAGTACTTC. This sequence encodes CASSLGFGTQLTQYF. The chain is built from TRBV7-8 and TRBJ2-5, with D possibly matching TRBD1 (6 bases). Per the germline V gene, CDR1 is SGHVS and CDR2 is FQNEAQ. V was shortened by 1 base and J by 7 bases, with 16 bases between the two germline ends. CDR3 size: 15 residues.

This clonotype occurred many times. The CDR3 loop reads CAISEPGLAGEVAVYEQYF. CDR3 in DNA: TGTGCCATCAGTGAACCGGGACTAGCGGGAGAAGTGGCGGTCTACGAGCAGTACTTC. The rearrangement uses TRBV10-3 and TRBJ2-7; 14 bases align to TRBD2. J gave up 3 bases and V 3 bases, and 13 bases lay outside the gene matches. Germline values: CDR1 ENHRY, CDR2 SYGVKD. The CDR3 is made up of 19 amino acids.

This clonotype was observed many times. This chain uses TRBV24-1 with TRBJ2-1; 7 bases fit TRBD1. The V gene's germline CDR1 is KGHDR and CDR2 SFDVKD. With V trimmed by 6 bases and J by 7 bases, 20 bases remained unmatched. The CDR3 consists of 18 residues. CDR3: CATSRAPIQGSVGNEQFF. DNA for the CDR3: TGTGCCACCAGTCGAGCGCCAATACAGGGGTCGGTAGGGAATGAGCAGTTCTTC.

This clonotype was detected only a few times. V usage is TRBV20-1 and J usage is TRBJ2-7; D is perhaps TRBD1 (6 bases). The CDR3 is made up of 15 amino acids. Looked up from germline, CDR1 is DFQATT and CDR2 is SNEGSKA (reference sequence). V was trimmed by 1 base and J by 0 bases, leaving 13 bases between them. The DNA for the CDR3 is TGCAGTGCTAGAGTTTTAGGACAGAACTCCTACGAGCAGTACTTC. This encodes CSARVLGQNSYEQYF.

The V gene is TRBV12-3 or TRBV12-4, the J gene TRBJ2-5; D ambiguous. Trimming stripped 1 base from V and 7 bases from J, with 13 bases between. The CDR3 loop spans 14 amino acids. Here the CDR3 reads CASSLGLGSGTQYF. In DNA, the CDR3 is TGTGCCAGCAGTTTAGGATTGGGTTCCGGGACCCAGTACTTC.

This clonotype was detected many times. CDR3 amino acids: CSGGGYQETQYF. CDR3 in DNA: TGCAGCGGTGGTGGATACCAAGAGACCCAGTACTTC. This chain connects TRBV29-1 to TRBJ2-5; D is undetermined. This CDR3 region has 12 residues. Germline CDR1 is SQVTM and CDR2 is ANQGSEA. The ends were cut back, 7 bases at V and 0 bases at J, with 9 bases in the middle.

This clonotype is labeled as medium-sized. The V call is TRBV4-3, the J call TRBJ2-7, with TRBD2 matching over 12 bases. V shed 3 bases, J shed 5 bases, and the junction held 8 bases outside the gene matches. The CDR3 spans 16 residues. Germline values: CDR1 LGHNA, CDR2 YSLEER. The CDR3 nucleotides read TGCGCCAGCAGCCACAGACTAGCGGGAGCGGGTGACGAGCAGTACTTC. Its translation is CASSHRLAGAGDEQYF.

This clonotype was found many times. V and J are TRBV5-1 and TRBJ1-1, with D maybe TRBD1 (5 bases). This CDR3 is built from 18 residues. In germline, CDR1 is SGHRS, CDR2 YFSETQ. With 0 bases removed from V and 1 base from J, the gap between germline ends came to 19 bases. CDR3 residues: CASSLVGQSEGSNTEAFF. CDR3 coding DNA: TGCGCCAGCAGCTTGGTCGGGCAGAGTGAGGGGTCGAACACTGAAGCTTTCTTT.

The table lists this clonotype with many counts. This chain links TRBV12-3 or TRBV12-4 with TRBJ2-3, with D unclear. Trimming removed 5 bases from V and 4 bases from J, with 13 bases in between. The CDR3 length is 14 residues. The CDR3 region is CASSPPQRPDTQYF. DNA for the CDR3: TGTGCCAGCAGTCCCCCGCAGCGCCCAGATACGCAGTATTTT.

In its sample, this clonotype was seen a few times. The rearrangement links TRBV29-1 to TRBJ2-3; TRBD2 matches 14 bases. The ends lost 6 bases at V and 5 bases at J; junction bases unmatched: 16. Germline-derived CDR1 and CDR2 are SQVTM and ANQGSEA. The CDR3 is 18 amino acids. For the CDR3, the DNA is TGCAGCGTAGCCGGGACTAGCGGGAGATGGGGCTTGGAAGATACGCAGTATTTT. This encodes CSVAGTSGRWGLEDTQYF.

At least ten counts were recorded for this clonotype. The DNA of the CDR3 is TGTGCCACCAGCCTCGGAGAGTCCTACGAGCAGTACTTC. It encodes CATSLGESYEQYF. The J gene is TRBJ2-7, the V gene TRBV19; D remains ambiguous. Germline lookup yields CDR1 LNHDA and CDR2 SQIVND (reference sequence). The ends were cut back, 10 bases at V and 1 base at J, with 14 bases in the middle. The length of the CDR3 is 13 residues.

This clonotype occurred many times. The chain has TRBV29-1 and TRBJ2-1; D gene unclear. V shed 7 bases and J shed 0 bases, with 10 bases lying between them. The CDR3 has 13 residues. Germline V gene sequence: CDR1 SQVTM, CDR2 ANQGSEA. The CDR3, as DNA: TGCAGCGGTAAAGGGTTCTCCTACAATGAGCAGTTCTTC. Protein product: CSGKGFSYNEQFF.

This clonotype was observed at least ten times. A read error may produce the germline difference seen at one junction end. The V gene is TRBV2, the J gene TRBJ2-1, with 8 bases matching TRBD1. Germline lookup yields CDR1 SNHLY and CDR2 FYNNEI. This CDR3 comprises 15 residues. CDR3 coding DNA: TGTGCCAGCAGCGAGACAGGGGCCCTCTACAGTGAGCAGTTCTTC. Its translation is CASSETGALYSEQFF.

Comment on this clonotype: One base away lies a much larger clone, so this may be a sequencing read error. The V call is TRBV6-1, the J call TRBJ2-1; 7 bases are shared with TRBD1. With 6 bases clipped from V and 10 bases from J, the junction kept 9 bases outside the gene matches. CDR3 length: 13 amino acids. Germline assignment: CDR1 MNHNS and CDR2 SASEGT. In DNA form, the CDR3 reads TGTGCCAGCAGCGACCTGAGGGGGCGAGAGCAGTTCTTC. Protein sequence: CASSDLRGREQFF.

This clonotype was seen repeatedly, ten times or more. This chain connects TRBV7-9 to TRBJ2-5, with 11 positions matching TRBD2. The germline CDR1 and CDR2 sequences are SEHNR and FQNEAQ (reference sequence). The CDR3 has 17 amino acids. After removal of 5 bases from V and 5 bases from J, the junction contained 13 bases not matched to a gene. The CDR3 sequence is CASSPGLAGGPQETQYF. The CDR3 nucleotides read TGTGCCAGCAGCCCAGGACTAGCGGGTGGGCCTCAGGAGACCCAGTACTTC.

This clonotype was seen many times. This rearrangement joins TRBV27 to TRBJ2-5; 8 positions agree with TRBD1. Germline trimming cut 5 bases from V and 5 bases from J; bases unmatched to any gene: 4. CDR3 length equals 13 residues. Per germline, CDR1 MNHEY and CDR2 SMNVEV (reference sequence). CDR3 loop: CASSPQGAETQYF. The CDR3 region has the DNA TGTGCCAGCAGTCCTCAGGGGGCGGAGACCCAGTACTTC.